This T cell receptor (beta chain) is from a study of blood T cell repertoires in COVID-19 (dated by TCRdb to about 2020). Broadly, across the study: The collaborator samples originated in the United States, Italy and Spain and spanned the acute and convalescent phases of COVID-19. The material from the prospective study consisted of cDNA or gDNA derived from T cells, B-cell-depleted T cells, or PBMCs. Deeply sampled blood TCRbeta repertoires from subjects exposed to, actively infected with, or recovered from COVID-19 were included in the dataset. The repertoires were released in a freely available public database meant as a resource for research on the immune response to SARS-CoV-2. The samples were drawn from two sources: the first 160 participants of the ongoing ImmuneRACE study, and 1,200 or so subjects contributed by 6 global collaborators. A de-identified subject ID, COVID-19 status, age in years and sex were almost always included in the sample metadata. Where HLA class I and class II types were available, the types were taken from metadata supplied by the sample provider, not from assay-based typing.

The CDR3 goes from the cysteine to the phenylalanine over 13 residues. The retained sequence is limited to the CDR3, 39 bases, with the frame set at the first base. Sequences MDHEN (CDR1) and SYDVKM (CDR2) are obtained from the germline V gene. V sheds 5 bases and J sheds 7 bases, leaving 11 bases between their ends. The immunoSEQ Assay, a bias-controlled multiplex PCR, was used to amplify TCRbeta CDR3 regions from genomic DNA. In the authors' own workflow: Within the assay, amplification of reference gene primers was used to estimate how many nucleated cells each sample contained. Sequence reads were collapsed and filtered to measure the absolute abundance of every unique TCRbeta CDR3 rearrangement. For each sample, productive Simpson clonality was calculated by taking the square root of Simpson's diversity index across productive rearrangements. The immuneACCESS repertoire file appears here via TCRdb, limited to in-frame rearrangements. These files lack a portion of the clones; in checked studies, under half of the deficit traces to unresolved V genes, and the cause of the others is not known. V and J calls and clone size are those listed in that table; D and trimming were worked out from the DNA. The sample contains some 75,000 clones, 90% of them found a single time. The biggest ten clones account for 6% to 7.5% of the sample.

The collaborating institutions used their own protocols to collect whole blood in K2EDTA tubes. Collaborator samples were shipped for TCRbeta analysis as frozen whole blood, isolated PBMCs, or DNA extracted from either sample type. About this clone: Its binding antigen is unknown. No much larger clonotype is one base removed from it; base qualities were not supplied.

Paper-wide results and their limitations: The quantity of clinical and demographic metadata differed by source and by participant and was supplied without curation.

Sequencing used peripheral blood. The sequence links TRBV28 to TRBJ1-4, with no D gene named confidently. The source is a human donor in a cohort sampled during active COVID-19. The CDR3 amino acid sequence is: CASSQANREKLFF. The sequence in DNA is TGTGCCAGCAGTCAAGCTAATCGTGAAAAACTGTTTTTT.